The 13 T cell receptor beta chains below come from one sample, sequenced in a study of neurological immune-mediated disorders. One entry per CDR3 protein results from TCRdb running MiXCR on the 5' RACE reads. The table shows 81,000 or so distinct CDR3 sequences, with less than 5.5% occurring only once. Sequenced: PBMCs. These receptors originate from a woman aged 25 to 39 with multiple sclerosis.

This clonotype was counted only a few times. In nucleotides, the CDR3 is TGCAGTGCTACGCGGACTAGACTCACCGGGGAGCTGTTTTTT. Protein: CSATRTRLTGELFF. V gene TRBV20-1 combines with J gene TRBJ2-2; 7 bases agree with TRBD2. This CDR3 is 14 amino acids long. V was clipped by 4 bases and J by 4 bases; unmatched bases: 6. The germline gives CDR1 DFQATT, CDR2 SNEGSKA (reference sequence).

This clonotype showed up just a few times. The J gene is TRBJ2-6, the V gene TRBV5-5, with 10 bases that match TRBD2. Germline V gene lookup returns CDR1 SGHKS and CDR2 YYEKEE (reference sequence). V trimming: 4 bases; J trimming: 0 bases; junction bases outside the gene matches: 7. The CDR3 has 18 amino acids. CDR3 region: CASSGRLAGLSGANVLTF. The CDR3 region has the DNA TGTGCCAGCAGCGGACGACTAGCGGGCCTCTCTGGGGCCAACGTCCTGACTTTC.

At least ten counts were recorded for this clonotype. In DNA, the CDR3 is TGCGCCAGCAGCTTGGGACAGGGGGTTTTCAATGAGCAGTTCTTC. It specifies CASSLGQGVFNEQFF. This sequence joins TRBV5-1 and TRBJ2-1, with 9 bases identical to TRBD1. Trimming removed 0 bases from V and 6 bases from J; junction bases left unmatched: 4. This CDR3 is 15 amino acids long. Germline loops: CDR1 SGHRS, CDR2 YFSETQ.

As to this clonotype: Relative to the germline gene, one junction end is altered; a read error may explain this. This CDR3 is CSSSPSGLAGVEQFF. Here the CDR3 DNA reads TGTTCCAGCAGTCCCTCCGGACTAGCGGGAGTTGAGCAGTTCTTC. The genes are TRBV28 and TRBJ2-1; 13 bases are a match to TRBD2. The germline V gene has CDR1 MDHEN and CDR2 SYDVKM. The CDR3 covers 15 residues.

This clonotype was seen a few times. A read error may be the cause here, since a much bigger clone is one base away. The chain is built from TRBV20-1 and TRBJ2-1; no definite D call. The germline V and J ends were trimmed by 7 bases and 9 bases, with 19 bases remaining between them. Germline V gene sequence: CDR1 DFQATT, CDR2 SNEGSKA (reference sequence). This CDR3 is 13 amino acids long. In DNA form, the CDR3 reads TGCAGTGACCAAAGGGCGAATCCCCCTGAGCAGTTCTTC. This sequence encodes CSDQRANPPEQFF.

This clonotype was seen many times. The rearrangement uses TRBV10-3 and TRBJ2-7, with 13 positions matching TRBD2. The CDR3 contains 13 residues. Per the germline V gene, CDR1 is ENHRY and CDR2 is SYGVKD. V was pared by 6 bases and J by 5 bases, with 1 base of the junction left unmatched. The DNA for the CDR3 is TGTGCCATCAGGGGGACTAGCGGGGACGAGCAGTACTTC. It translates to CAIRGTSGDEQYF.

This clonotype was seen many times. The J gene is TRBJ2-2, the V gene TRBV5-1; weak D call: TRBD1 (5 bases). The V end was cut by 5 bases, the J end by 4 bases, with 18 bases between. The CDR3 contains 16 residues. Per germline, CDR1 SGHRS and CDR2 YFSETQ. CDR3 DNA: TGCGCCAGCAGAGGGGCTGGTGGCATATCCACCGGGGAGCTGTTTTTT. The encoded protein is CASRGAGGISTGELFF. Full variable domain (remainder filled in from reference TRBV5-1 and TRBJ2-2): KAGVTQTPRYLIKTRGQQVTLSCSPISGHRSVSWYQQTPGQGLQFLFEYFSETQRNKGNFPGRFSGRQFSNSRSEMNVSTLELGDSALYLCASRGAGGISTGELFFGEGSRLTVL.

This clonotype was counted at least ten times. The CDR3 region is CASSLFHRTSEAFF. The CDR3 coding sequence is TGCGCCAGCAGCTTGTTTCACCGGACCTCTGAAGCTTTCTTT. The chain employs TRBV5-1 and TRBJ1-1; the D is unclear. V dropped 1 base and J dropped 6 bases, with 13 bases sitting between them. CDR1 is SGHRS, CDR2 YFSETQ, per germline. CDR3 size: 14 residues.

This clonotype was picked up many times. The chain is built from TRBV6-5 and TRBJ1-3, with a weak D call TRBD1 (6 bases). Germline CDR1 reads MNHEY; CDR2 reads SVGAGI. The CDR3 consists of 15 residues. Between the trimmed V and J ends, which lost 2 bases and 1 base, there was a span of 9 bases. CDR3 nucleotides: TGTGCCAGCAGTTACCAGGGGCAGTCTGGAAACACCATATATTTT. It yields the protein CASSYQGQSGNTIYF.

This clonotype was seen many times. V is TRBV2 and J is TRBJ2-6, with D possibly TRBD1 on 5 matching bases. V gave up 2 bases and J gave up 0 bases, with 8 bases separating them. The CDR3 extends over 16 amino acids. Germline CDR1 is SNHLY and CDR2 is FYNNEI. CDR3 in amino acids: CASSETGVSGANVLTF. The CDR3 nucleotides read TGTGCCAGCAGTGAAACAGGAGTCTCTGGGGCCAACGTCCTGACTTTC.

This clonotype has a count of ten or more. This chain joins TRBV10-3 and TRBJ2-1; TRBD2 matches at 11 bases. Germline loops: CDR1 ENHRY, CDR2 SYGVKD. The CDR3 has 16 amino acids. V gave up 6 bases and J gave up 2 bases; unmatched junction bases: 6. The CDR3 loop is CAIRLAGGITYNEQFF. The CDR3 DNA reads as TGTGCCATCAGGCTAGCGGGGGGAATTACCTACAATGAGCAGTTCTTC.

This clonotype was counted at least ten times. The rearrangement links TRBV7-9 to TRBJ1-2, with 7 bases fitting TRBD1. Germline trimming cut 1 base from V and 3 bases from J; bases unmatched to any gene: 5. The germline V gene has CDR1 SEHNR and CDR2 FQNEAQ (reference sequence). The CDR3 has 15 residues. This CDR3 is CASSLVKGAYYGYTF. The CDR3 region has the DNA TGTGCCAGCAGCTTAGTTAAGGGGGCTTACTATGGCTACACCTTC.

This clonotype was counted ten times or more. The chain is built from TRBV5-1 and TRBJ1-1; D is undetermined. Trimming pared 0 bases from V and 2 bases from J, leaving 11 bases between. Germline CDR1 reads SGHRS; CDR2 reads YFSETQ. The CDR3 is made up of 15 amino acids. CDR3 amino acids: CASSLVLGVNTEAFF. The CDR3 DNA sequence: TGCGCCAGCAGCTTGGTACTCGGGGTCAACACTGAAGCTTTCTTT.